This TCR beta chain was profiled in a study of spatial heterogeneity in lung cancer. Overall study: Alpha-chain sequences were consistently detected in smaller numbers than beta-chain sequences. As counted in raw reads, each unique TCR and UMI combination appeared more than ten times on average. Findings and caveats of the study: Within tumors, counts of expanded alpha and beta TCRs tracked tumor mutation counts.

TCRdb itself ran the 5' RACE reads through MiXCR, one entry per CDR3 protein. Here the sample spans under 7,000 distinct CDR3 sequences, 3% to 3.5% being singletons. Time point reported: sample taken at primary tumor resection. Sequencing was performed on whole RNA extracted from tumor and nontumor lung tissue, or from frozen PBMC, and the material was left unsorted. Germline loops: CDR1 SGHTA, CDR2 FQGTGA. There are 14 residues in the CDR3. V gave up 5 bases and J gave up 2 bases, with 11 bases separating them. This clonotype was seen repeatedly, ten times or more. Antigen: not known. Sequencing was performed on lung tumor tissue, taken at surgery. The chain joins TRBV7-3 to TRBJ2-3; D is undetermined. This sequence originates from a male donor with early-stage non-small cell lung cancer. The DNA for the CDR3 is TGTGCCAGCAGCCCTTTGTCTAACACAGATACGCAGTATTTT. Amino acids: CASSPLSNTDTQYF.